The text below deals with one T cell receptor beta chain. Its recognized antigen is unknown. No base qualities exist here, and no much larger clone lies one base off it. The method was the immunoSEQ multiplex PCR assay. The immuneACCESS repertoire file appears here via TCRdb, limited to in-frame rearrangements. These files lack a portion of the clones; in checked studies, under half of the deficit traces to unresolved V genes, and the cause of the others is not known. Within this sample are fewer than 110,000 clones, with around 93% of them counted one time only. The ten largest clonotypes hold around 0.8% of the sample. These data are taken from a study of T cell changes during pregnancy in multiple sclerosis (dated by TCRdb to the late 2010s). Some background on the complete study: The study examined how the T cell repertoire changed over the course of pregnancy in women with multiple sclerosis.

For CDR1 and CDR2, the germline V gene lists ENHRY and SYGVKD. Trimming takes 2 bases off V and 4 bases off J; junction bases not matched to a gene: 6. The CDR3 goes from the cysteine to the phenylalanine over 15 residues. CDR3 DNA only is kept here, 45 bases in frame from base 1. The chain uses TRBV10-3 and TRBJ2-3; 7 middle bases align to TRBD2. The TCR was taken from a female donor in good health, enrolled as a control in a pregnancy study. Source: peripheral blood, taken in the third trimester of pregnancy. The DNA sequence is given as TGTGCCATCAGTGAGGTGGGACGGGGGGCAGATACGCAGTATTTT. It encodes CAISEVGRGADTQYF.